This TCR beta chain originates from a study of cytomegalovirus exposure and HLA in healthy donors. Findings and caveats of the study: Confirmation was obtained in vitro that a few CMV-associated chains are specific for CMV antigens.

This CDR3 is built from 15 residues. Germline lookup yields CDR1 MNHEY and CDR2 SMNVEV (reference sequence). V shed 6 bases, J shed 3 bases, and the junction held 8 bases outside the gene matches. In this sample, this clone turned up a few times. Its matching antigen is unknown. Donors were nominally healthy when sampled, though unrecorded immune exposures were likely. Researchers ran the PCR with 60 Vbeta and 13 Jbeta primers. TCRdb's copy holds only in-frame clones and misses some; the assay was immunoSEQ multiplex PCR. Among some 150,000 clones, roughly 85% were seen once, and the ten largest hold about 1.3%.

This clonotype was obtained from a woman between 45 and 65 years old in good health and CMV-seronegative. Material: PBMCs. V gene TRBV27 combines with J gene TRBJ2-1; 7 bases agree with TRBD1. The chain's CDR3 is CASRGDSLSYNEQFF. DNA for the CDR3: TGTGCCAGCAGGGGGGACAGTCTAAGCTACAATGAGCAGTTCTTC.